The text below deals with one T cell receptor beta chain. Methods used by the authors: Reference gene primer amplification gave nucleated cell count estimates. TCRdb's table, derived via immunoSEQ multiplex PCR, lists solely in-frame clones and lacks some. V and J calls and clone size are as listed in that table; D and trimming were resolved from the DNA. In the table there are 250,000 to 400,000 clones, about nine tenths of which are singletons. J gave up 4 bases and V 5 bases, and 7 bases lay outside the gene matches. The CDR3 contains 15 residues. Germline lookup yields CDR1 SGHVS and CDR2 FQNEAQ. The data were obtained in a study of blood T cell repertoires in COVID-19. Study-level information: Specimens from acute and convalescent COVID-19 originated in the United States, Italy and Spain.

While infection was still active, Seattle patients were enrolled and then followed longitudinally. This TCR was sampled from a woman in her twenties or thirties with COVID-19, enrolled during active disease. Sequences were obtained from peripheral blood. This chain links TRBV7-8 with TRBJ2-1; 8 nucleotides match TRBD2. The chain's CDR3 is CASSTSGRGYNEQFF. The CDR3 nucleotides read TGTGCCAGCAGCACCAGCGGGAGAGGGTACAATGAGCAGTTCTTC.